Following are 5 T cell receptor beta chains from one sample sequenced in a study of CD8+ T cells in alopecia areata. Following RNA extraction, reverse transcription yielded cDNA that acted as the sequencing template. Only in-frame clones appear in the TCRdb table, and some are missing; sequencing was by immunoSEQ multiplex PCR. The data show a few hundred thousand clones, roughly two fifths seen once. Stated treatment: oral pan-JAK inhibitor, 5-10 mg twice daily. The sequencing used CD4+ T cells sorted from blood, collected at week 34, from a patient treated with tofacitinib. Receptor source: a human donor with alopecia areata.

The chain joins TRBV7-9 to TRBJ1-6; D uncertain. V lost 3 bases, J lost 9 bases, and 12 bases lay in between. The V gene's germline CDR1 is SEHNR and CDR2 FQNEAQ (reference sequence). The CDR3 spans 14 residues. The CDR3 loop reads CASSFWVGGSPLHF. CDR3 in DNA: TGTGCCAGCAGCTTTTGGGTGGGAGGTTCACCCCTCCACTTT.

This clone appeared a single time. This chain's CDR3 is CAWSVLRTNPGANVLTF. DNA for the CDR3: TGTGCCTGGAGTGTACTTAGGACTAATCCTGGGGCCAACGTCCTGACTTTC. The chain employs TRBV30 and TRBJ2-6, with a weak D call TRBD2 (6 bases). Trimming pared 0 bases from V and 2 bases from J, leaving 14 bases between. The CDR3 totals 17 residues. Germline V lookup: CDR1 GTSNPN, CDR2 SVGIG (reference sequence).

This clone turned up a few times. J is TRBJ1-5 and V is TRBV30; 11 bases are a match to TRBD1. The length of the CDR3 is 17 residues. The germline CDR1 and CDR2 sequences are GTSNPN and SVGIG (reference sequence). V shed 4 bases, J shed 2 bases, and the junction held 10 bases outside the gene matches. The CDR3, as DNA: TGTGCCTGGAATGCCAGGGACAGGGGGGCGGGCAATCAGCCCCAGCATTTT. Amino acid sequence: CAWNARDRGAGNQPQHF.

The chain recombines TRBV29-1 with TRBJ1-1; TRBD1 matches 7 bases. V shed 6 bases, J shed 5 bases, and the junction held 15 bases outside the gene matches. The CDR3 has 15 amino acids. Germline-derived CDR1 and CDR2 are SQVTM and ANQGSEA. The CDR3 here is CSVETTDRVRTEAFF. CDR3 nucleotide sequence: TGCAGCGTAGAGACTACCGACAGGGTAAGAACTGAAGCTTTCTTT.

The V and J genes are TRBV13 and TRBJ2-1; D is ambiguous. V was shortened by 4 bases and J by 5 bases, with 9 bases between the two germline ends. The CDR3 extends over 13 amino acids. Germline loops: CDR1 PRHDT, CDR2 FYEKMQ (reference sequence). CDR3 bases: TGTGCCAGCAGCTCAAGACCGGACAATGAGCAGTTCTTC. It translates to CASSSRPDNEQFF.